Listed below are T cell receptor beta chains from one sample, sequenced in a study of cytomegalovirus exposure and HLA in healthy donors. The assay was immunoSEQ multiplex PCR, and TCRdb's table has in-frame clones only and misses some. The sample includes roughly 130,000 clones, roughly four fifths of them seen just once. The sequenced material came from PBMCs. The receptors come from a woman aged 45-65 years in good health and CMV-seronegative. Both conserved end residues are part of each CDR3. A D gene is named only where the DNA matches it firmly. Clone size is not always given. Where it is, it says once, few, many or a class for expanded clones.

clone_size: .
d_call: .
j_call: TRBJ2-3
v_call: TRBV7-3
cdr3_aa: CASSLTGGTDTQYF
cdr3_nt: TGTGCCAGCAGCTTAACGGGAGGAACAGATACGCAGTATTTT

clone_size: .
d_call: TRBD1
j_call: TRBJ1-5
v_call: TRBV6-6
cdr3_aa: CASKLTGGAGQPQHF
cdr3_nt: TGTGCCAGCAAACTAACAGGGGGCGCGGGTCAGCCCCAGCATTTT

clone_size: few
d_call: TRBD1
j_call: TRBJ1-2
v_call: TRBV7-2
cdr3_aa: CASSRGGAGGYTF
cdr3_nt: TGTGCCAGCAGCCGAGGGGGCGCGGGTGGCTACACCTTC

clone_size: .
d_call: TRBD1
j_call: TRBJ2-3
v_call: TRBV19
cdr3_aa: CASKPGQERDTQYF
cdr3_nt: TGTGCCAGCAAACCGGGACAGGAGAGAGATACGCAGTATTTT

clone_size: .
d_call: TRBD2
j_call: TRBJ2-1
v_call: TRBV7-3
cdr3_aa: CASSALAGVGNEQFF
cdr3_nt: TGTGCCAGCAGCGCCCTAGCGGGAGTTGGCAATGAGCAGTTCTTC

clone_size: .
d_call: TRBD2
j_call: TRBJ2-1
v_call: TRBV5-4
cdr3_aa: CASRGGTSGNNEQFF
cdr3_nt: TGTGCCAGCAGGGGGGGGACTAGCGGTAACAATGAGCAGTTCTTC

clone_size: .
d_call: TRBD2
j_call: TRBJ2-1
v_call: TRBV11-3
cdr3_aa: CASSLGLAGSNEQFF
cdr3_nt: TGTGCCAGCAGCTTAGGACTAGCGGGATCCAATGAGCAGTTCTTC

clone_size: .
d_call: .
j_call: TRBJ2-1
v_call: TRBV15
cdr3_aa: CATSRGRSGEQFF
cdr3_nt: TGTGCCACCAGCAGAGGCCGTTCGGGTGAGCAGTTCTTC

clone_size: .
d_call: TRBD1
j_call: TRBJ2-6
v_call: TRBV29-1
cdr3_aa: CSVRKQGAPANVLTF
cdr3_nt: TGCAGCGTTCGGAAGCAGGGGGCCCCCGCCAACGTCCTGACTTTC

clone_size: .
d_call: TRBD1
j_call: TRBJ1-2
v_call: TRBV19
cdr3_aa: CASSIRQGDYGYTF
cdr3_nt: TGTGCCAGTAGTATCCGACAGGGGGACTATGGCTACACCTTC

clone_size: .
d_call: .
j_call: TRBJ2-1
v_call: TRBV1
cdr3_aa: CTSSQLEATKLNEQFF
cdr3_nt: TGCACCAGCAGCCAACTAGAGGCGACGAAACTCAATGAGCAGTTCTTC

clone_size: few
d_call: TRBD1
j_call: TRBJ2-2
v_call: TRBV6-5
cdr3_aa: CASRRTGGTGELFF
cdr3_nt: TGTGCCAGCCGTCGGACAGGCGGCACCGGGGAGCTGTTTTTT

clone_size: .
d_call: .
j_call: TRBJ2-7
v_call: TRBV18
cdr3_aa: CASSETSYEQYF
cdr3_nt: TGTGCCAGCTCAGAGACTAGTTACGAGCAGTACTTC

clone_size: .
d_call: TRBD1
j_call: TRBJ1-2
v_call: TRBV29-1
cdr3_aa: CSADTDRGDSGHTF
cdr3_nt: TGCAGCGCCGACACGGACAGGGGTGACTCTGGCCACACCTTC

clone_size: .
d_call: .
j_call: TRBJ2-7
v_call: TRBV7-2
cdr3_aa: CASSPFSFQGEQYF
cdr3_nt: TGTGCCAGCAGCCCCTTTAGTTTTCAGGGCGAGCAGTACTTC

clone_size: .
d_call: TRBD1
j_call: TRBJ1-1
v_call: TRBV2
cdr3_aa: CASRPSGTANTEAFF
cdr3_nt: TGTGCCAGCCGACCTTCAGGGACAGCCAACACTGAAGCTTTCTTT

clone_size: .
d_call: .
j_call: TRBJ2-2
v_call: TRBV2
cdr3_aa: CASSVRTGISGTGELFF
cdr3_nt: TGTGCCAGCAGTGTCCGTACAGGGATCTCTGGAACCGGGGAGCTGTTTTTT

clone_size: .
d_call: .
j_call: TRBJ2-7
v_call: TRBV2
cdr3_aa: CASSDQRPYEQYF
cdr3_nt: TGTGCCAGCAGTGACCAGCGACCCTACGAGCAGTACTTC

clone_size: .
d_call: .
j_call: TRBJ2-1
v_call: TRBV9
cdr3_aa: CASSVGPGNNEQFF
cdr3_nt: TGTGCCAGCAGCGTAGGGCCCGGGAACAATGAGCAGTTCTTC

clone_size: few
d_call: TRBD2
j_call: TRBJ2-7
v_call: TRBV18
cdr3_aa: CASSGGMGSGTSYEQYF
cdr3_nt: TGTGCCAGCTCAGGCGGGATGGGTAGCGGGACATCCTACGAGCAGTACTTC

clone_size: .
d_call: .
j_call: TRBJ2-5
v_call: TRBV15
cdr3_aa: CATSRDSLSGETQYF
cdr3_nt: TGTGCCACCAGCAGAGACAGCCTGTCAGGGGAGACCCAGTACTTC

clone_size: .
d_call: .
j_call: TRBJ2-7
v_call: TRBV5-6
cdr3_aa: CASSLPGNEQYF
cdr3_nt: TGTGCCAGCAGCTTGCCCGGGAACGAGCAGTACTTC

clone_size: once
d_call: TRBD1
j_call: TRBJ1-1
v_call: TRBV29-1
cdr3_aa: CSAQRGPTEAFF
cdr3_nt: TGCAGCGCACAGAGGGGGCCCACTGAAGCTTTCTTT

clone_size: .
d_call: TRBD2
j_call: TRBJ2-1
v_call: TRBV5-1
cdr3_aa: CASTLLAGGNEQFF
cdr3_nt: TGCGCCAGCACCTTACTAGCGGGAGGTAATGAGCAGTTCTTC

clone_size: .
d_call: .
j_call: TRBJ1-3
v_call: TRBV28
cdr3_aa: CASSLGSSGNTIYF
cdr3_nt: TGTGCCAGCAGTTTGGGGAGCTCTGGAAACACCATATATTTT

clone_size: few
d_call: .
j_call: TRBJ2-1
v_call: TRBV9
cdr3_aa: CASSARLVSYNEQFF
cdr3_nt: TGTGCCAGCAGCGCTAGACTAGTGTCCTACAATGAGCAGTTCTTC

clone_size: .
d_call: .
j_call: TRBJ2-1
v_call: TRBV6-6
cdr3_aa: CASSTGVHGEQFF
cdr3_nt: TGTGCCAGCAGTACCGGAGTCCACGGTGAGCAGTTCTTC

clone_size: .
d_call: .
j_call: TRBJ2-7
v_call: TRBV28
cdr3_aa: CASSPGGSREQYF
cdr3_nt: TGTGCCAGCAGTCCCGGAGGTTCGAGGGAGCAGTACTTC

clone_size: .
d_call: TRBD2
j_call: TRBJ2-5
v_call: TRBV19
cdr3_aa: CATRLAGETQYF
cdr3_nt: TGTGCCACTCGACTAGCGGGAGAGACCCAGTACTTC

clone_size: once
d_call: .
j_call: TRBJ2-2
v_call: TRBV11-2
cdr3_aa: CASSLDLLGQNTGELFF
cdr3_nt: TGTGCCAGCAGCTTAGATCTCCTCGGACAGAACACCGGGGAGCTGTTTTTT

clone_size: .
d_call: .
j_call: TRBJ1-2
v_call: TRBV4-2
cdr3_aa: CASSPDRAYGYTF
cdr3_nt: TGTGCCAGCAGCCCTGACAGAGCCTATGGCTACACCTTC

clone_size: .
d_call: .
j_call: TRBJ1-3
v_call: TRBV5-6
cdr3_aa: CASSFRRVVGNTIYF
cdr3_nt: TGTGCCAGCAGCTTCCGCAGGGTCGTAGGAAACACCATATATTTT

clone_size: few
d_call: .
j_call: TRBJ1-1
v_call: TRBV5-6
cdr3_aa: CASSPKWAGVGGTEAFF
cdr3_nt: TGTGCCAGCAGCCCTAAGTGGGCGGGCGTGGGTGGTACTGAAGCTTTCTTT

clone_size: .
d_call: .
j_call: TRBJ2-2
v_call: TRBV4-3
cdr3_aa: CASSAETGYTGELFF
cdr3_nt: TGCGCCAGCAGCGCCGAGACAGGCTATACCGGGGAGCTGTTTTTT

clone_size: .
d_call: .
j_call: TRBJ1-4
v_call: TRBV7-9
cdr3_aa: CASSGIQGVGEKLFF
cdr3_nt: TGTGCCAGCAGCGGAATACAGGGAGTAGGAGAAAAACTGTTTTTT

clone_size: .
d_call: TRBD2
j_call: TRBJ2-5
v_call: TRBV19
cdr3_aa: CASSLSGSKETQYF
cdr3_nt: TGTGCCAGTAGTCTTAGCGGGAGCAAAGAGACCCAGTACTTC

clone_size: .
d_call: TRBD1
j_call: TRBJ1-5
v_call: TRBV6-5
cdr3_aa: CASSDRGGNQPQHF
cdr3_nt: TGTGCCAGCAGTGACAGGGGAGGCAATCAGCCCCAGCATTTT

clone_size: .
d_call: TRBD2
j_call: TRBJ2-1
v_call: TRBV10-3
cdr3_aa: CAISEGTSGITPHEQFF
cdr3_nt: TGTGCCATCAGTGAGGGGACTAGCGGGATAACCCCCCATGAGCAGTTCTTC

clone_size: .
d_call: .
j_call: TRBJ2-1
v_call: TRBV27
cdr3_aa: CASFPLGTIYRQVQFF
cdr3_nt: TGTGCCAGCTTCCCCCTGGGGACAATTTACCGCCAGGTGCAGTTCTTC

clone_size: few
d_call: .
j_call: TRBJ2-6
v_call: TRBV29-1
cdr3_aa: CSADSGANVLTF
cdr3_nt: TGCAGCGCCGACTCAGGGGCCAACGTCCTGACTTTC

clone_size: .
d_call: .
j_call: TRBJ1-2
v_call: TRBV2
cdr3_aa: CASGAMGQFLRGYTF
cdr3_nt: TGTGCCAGCGGGGCGATGGGTCAGTTTCTACGCGGCTACACCTTC

clone_size: .
d_call: .
j_call: TRBJ2-3
v_call: TRBV7-9
cdr3_aa: CASSLQAGRSTDTQYF
cdr3_nt: TGTGCCAGCAGCTTACAAGCCGGTCGCAGCACAGATACGCAGTATTTT

clone_size: .
d_call: .
j_call: TRBJ1-4
v_call: TRBV10-3
cdr3_aa: CAISESGSQAEKLFF
cdr3_nt: TGTGCCATCAGTGAGTCTGGGAGCCAGGCGGAAAAACTGTTTTTT

clone_size: .
d_call: TRBD2
j_call: TRBJ2-2
v_call: TRBV7-9
cdr3_aa: CASSGGELAETGELFF
cdr3_nt: TGTGCCAGCAGCGGTGGTGAACTAGCGGAAACCGGGGAGCTGTTTTTT

clone_size: .
d_call: .
j_call: TRBJ2-3
v_call: TRBV19
cdr3_aa: CASNMGLHTDTQYF
cdr3_nt: TGTGCCAGTAATATGGGACTTCACACAGATACGCAGTATTTT

clone_size: .
d_call: TRBD1
j_call: TRBJ1-4
v_call: TRBV27
cdr3_aa: CASRKRDSTNEKLFF
cdr3_nt: TGTGCCAGCAGGAAGAGGGACAGCACTAATGAAAAACTGTTTTTT

clone_size: .
d_call: .
j_call: TRBJ2-1
v_call: TRBV7-7
cdr3_aa: CASSRGGVPNGQFF
cdr3_nt: TGTGCTAGCAGCCGAGGGGGAGTGCCCAATGGGCAGTTCTTC

clone_size: .
d_call: .
j_call: TRBJ1-2
v_call: TRBV4-1
cdr3_aa: CASSHNSGQRGGYTF
cdr3_nt: TGCGCCAGCAGCCATAACTCCGGACAGAGAGGCGGCTACACCTTC

clone_size: .
d_call: .
j_call: TRBJ1-2
v_call: TRBV27
cdr3_aa: CASSPPGYNLGYTF
cdr3_nt: TGTGCCAGCAGTCCCCCCGGGTATAATCTCGGCTACACCTTC

clone_size: .
d_call: .
j_call: TRBJ1-6
v_call: TRBV28
cdr3_aa: CASSLTVSSYNSPLHF
cdr3_nt: TGTGCCAGCAGTTTAACCGTCAGCTCCTATAATTCACCCCTCCACTTT

clone_size: .
d_call: .
j_call: TRBJ1-2
v_call: TRBV19
cdr3_aa: CASIARGFNYGYTF
cdr3_nt: TGTGCCAGTATCGCCCGGGGATTTAACTATGGCTACACCTTC

clone_size: .
d_call: .
j_call: TRBJ2-2
v_call: TRBV10-2
cdr3_aa: CASSHKNTGELFF
cdr3_nt: TGCGCCAGCAGTCACAAGAACACCGGGGAGCTGTTTTTT

clone_size: once
d_call: .
j_call: TRBJ2-7
v_call: TRBV14
cdr3_aa: CASSQDLGSSYEQYF
cdr3_nt: TGTGCCAGCAGCCAAGATCTGGGCAGCTCCTACGAGCAGTACTTC

clone_size: .
d_call: .
j_call: TRBJ1-1
v_call: TRBV5-1
cdr3_aa: CASSLDRMNTEAFF
cdr3_nt: TGCGCCAGCAGCTTGGACAGAATGAACACTGAAGCTTTCTTT

clone_size: .
d_call: .
j_call: TRBJ2-7
v_call: TRBV9
cdr3_aa: CASSVAADSSYEQYF
cdr3_nt: TGTGCCAGCAGCGTAGCTGCGGATAGCTCCTACGAGCAGTACTTC

clone_size: .
d_call: TRBD2
j_call: TRBJ2-7
v_call: TRBV28
cdr3_aa: CASSPASGSGYEQYF
cdr3_nt: TGTGCCAGCAGTCCGGCTAGCGGGAGTGGTTACGAGCAGTACTTC

clone_size: .
d_call: TRBD2
j_call: TRBJ2-7
v_call: TRBV10-1
cdr3_aa: CASSGTSGHPPSYEQYF
cdr3_nt: TGCGCCAGCAGTGGGACTAGCGGGCATCCTCCTTCCTACGAGCAGTACTTC